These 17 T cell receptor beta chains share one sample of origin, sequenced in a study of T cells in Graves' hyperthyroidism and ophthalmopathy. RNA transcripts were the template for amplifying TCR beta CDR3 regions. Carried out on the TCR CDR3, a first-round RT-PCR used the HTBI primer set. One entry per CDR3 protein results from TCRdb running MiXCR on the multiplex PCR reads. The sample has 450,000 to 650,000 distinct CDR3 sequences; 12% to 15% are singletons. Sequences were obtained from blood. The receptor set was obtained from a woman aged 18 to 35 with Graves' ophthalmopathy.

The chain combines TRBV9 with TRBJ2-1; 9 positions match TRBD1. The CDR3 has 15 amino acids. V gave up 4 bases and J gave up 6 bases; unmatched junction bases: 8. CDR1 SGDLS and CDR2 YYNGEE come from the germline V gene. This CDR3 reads CASSPGQGSPNEQFF. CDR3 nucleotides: TGTGCCAGCAGCCCGGGACAGGGAAGTCCCAATGAGCAGTTCTTC.

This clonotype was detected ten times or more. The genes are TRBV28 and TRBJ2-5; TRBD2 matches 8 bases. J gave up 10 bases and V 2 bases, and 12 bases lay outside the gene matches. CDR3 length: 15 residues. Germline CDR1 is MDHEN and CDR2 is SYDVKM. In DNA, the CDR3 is TGTGCCAGCAGTTTACGGGGTCAATCCCGGGGGGGCCAGTACTTC. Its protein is CASSLRGQSRGGQYF.

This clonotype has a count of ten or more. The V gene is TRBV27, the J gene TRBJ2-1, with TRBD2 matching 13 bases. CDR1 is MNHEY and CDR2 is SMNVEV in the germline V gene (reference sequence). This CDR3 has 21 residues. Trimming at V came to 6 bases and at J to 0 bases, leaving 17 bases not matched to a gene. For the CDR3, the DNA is TGTGCCAGCAGAAGACTGACCGGGACTAGCGGGAAAGGGAGCTCCTACAATGAGCAGTTCTTC. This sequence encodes CASRRLTGTSGKGSSYNEQFF.

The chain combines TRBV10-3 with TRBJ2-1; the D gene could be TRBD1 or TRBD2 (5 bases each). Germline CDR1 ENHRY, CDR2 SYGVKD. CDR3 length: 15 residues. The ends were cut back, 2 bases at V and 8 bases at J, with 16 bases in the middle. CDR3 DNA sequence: TGTGCCATCAGTGAGGGCGGACTCAGGGTGCATGAGCAGTTCTTC. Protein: CAISEGGLRVHEQFF.

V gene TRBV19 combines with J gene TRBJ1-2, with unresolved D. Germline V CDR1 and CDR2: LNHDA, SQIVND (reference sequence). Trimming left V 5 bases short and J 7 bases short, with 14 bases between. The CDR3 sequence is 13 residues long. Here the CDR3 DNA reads TGTGCCAGTAGTCCTAATGGGATAATTGGCTACACCTTC. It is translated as CASSPNGIIGYTF. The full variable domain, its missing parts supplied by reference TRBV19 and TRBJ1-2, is DGGITQSPKYLFRKEGQNVTLSCEQNLNHDAMYWYRQDPGQGLRLIYYSQIVNDFQKGDIAEGYSVSREKKESFPLTVTSAQKNPTAFYLCASSPNGIIGYTFGSGTRLTVV.

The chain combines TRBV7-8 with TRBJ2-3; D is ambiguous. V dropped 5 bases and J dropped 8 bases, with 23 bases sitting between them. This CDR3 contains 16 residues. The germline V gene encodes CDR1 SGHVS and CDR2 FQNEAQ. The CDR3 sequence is CASSPKLATVGRTQYF. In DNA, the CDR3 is TGTGCCAGCAGCCCAAAGTTGGCTACCGTAGGTCGTACGCAGTATTTT.

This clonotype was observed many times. DNA of the CDR3: TGTGCGATCGGGGACAGAATCTACAATGAGCAGTTCTTC. This translates into CAIGDRIYNEQFF. The chain recombines TRBV7-2 with TRBJ2-1, with 7 bases identical to TRBD1. This CDR3 is built from 13 residues. CDR1 and CDR2 from the germline V gene are SGHTA and FQGNSA.

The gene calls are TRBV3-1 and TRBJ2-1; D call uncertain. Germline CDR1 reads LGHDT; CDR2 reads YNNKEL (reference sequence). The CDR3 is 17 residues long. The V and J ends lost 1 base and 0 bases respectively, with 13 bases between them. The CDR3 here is CASSQGPQESSYNEQFF. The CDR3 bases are TGTGCCAGCAGCCAAGGCCCCCAGGAAAGCTCCTACAATGAGCAGTTCTTC.

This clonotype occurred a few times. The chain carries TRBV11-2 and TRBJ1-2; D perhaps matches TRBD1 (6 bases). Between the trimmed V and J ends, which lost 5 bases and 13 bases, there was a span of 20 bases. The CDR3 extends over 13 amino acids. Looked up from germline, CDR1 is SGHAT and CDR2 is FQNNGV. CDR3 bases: TGTGCCAGCAGCGAGAGAGGGACATCCTGGTCCACCTTC. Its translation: CASSERGTSWSTF.

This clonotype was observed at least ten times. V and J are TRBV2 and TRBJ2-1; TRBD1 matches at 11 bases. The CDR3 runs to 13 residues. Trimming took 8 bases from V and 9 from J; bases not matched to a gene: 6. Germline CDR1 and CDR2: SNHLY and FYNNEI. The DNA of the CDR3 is TGTGCCAGCGGGACAGGGGGGTCCCCTGAGCAGTTCTTC. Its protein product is CASGTGGSPEQFF.

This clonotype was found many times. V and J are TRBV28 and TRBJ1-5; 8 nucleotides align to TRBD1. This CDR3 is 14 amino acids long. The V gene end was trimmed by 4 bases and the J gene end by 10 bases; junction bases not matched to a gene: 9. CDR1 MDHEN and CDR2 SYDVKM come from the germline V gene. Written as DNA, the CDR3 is TGTGCCAGCAGTTCGGACAGGGTAGTTGGCCCCCAGCATTTT. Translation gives CASSSDRVVGPQHF.

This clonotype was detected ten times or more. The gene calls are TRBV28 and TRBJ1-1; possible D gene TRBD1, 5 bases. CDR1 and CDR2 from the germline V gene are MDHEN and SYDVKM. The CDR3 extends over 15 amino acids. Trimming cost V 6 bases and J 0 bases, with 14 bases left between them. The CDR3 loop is CASRPTGGMNTEAFF. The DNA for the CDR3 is TGTGCCAGCAGACCTACAGGAGGGATGAACACTGAAGCTTTCTTT.

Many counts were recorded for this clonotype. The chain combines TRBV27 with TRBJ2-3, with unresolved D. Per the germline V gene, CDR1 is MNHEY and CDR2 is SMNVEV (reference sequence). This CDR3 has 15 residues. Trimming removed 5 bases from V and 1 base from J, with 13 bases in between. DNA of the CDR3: TGTGCCAGCAGTCGTCGGGTGAGCGGCACAGATACGCAGTATTTT. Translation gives CASSRRVSGTDTQYF.

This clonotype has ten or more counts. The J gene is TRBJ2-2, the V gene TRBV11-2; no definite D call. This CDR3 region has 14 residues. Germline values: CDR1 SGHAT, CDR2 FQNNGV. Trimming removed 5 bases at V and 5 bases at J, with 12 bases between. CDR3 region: CASSEEQPTGELFF. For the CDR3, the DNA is TGTGCCAGCAGCGAGGAACAGCCTACCGGGGAGCTGTTTTTT.

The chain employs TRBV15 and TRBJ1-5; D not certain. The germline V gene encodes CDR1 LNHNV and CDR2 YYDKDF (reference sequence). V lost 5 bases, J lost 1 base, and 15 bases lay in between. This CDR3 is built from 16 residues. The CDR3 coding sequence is TGTGCCACCAGCTCGCAATGGGCTGCAAGCAATCAGCCCCAGCATTTT. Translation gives CATSSQWAASNQPQHF.

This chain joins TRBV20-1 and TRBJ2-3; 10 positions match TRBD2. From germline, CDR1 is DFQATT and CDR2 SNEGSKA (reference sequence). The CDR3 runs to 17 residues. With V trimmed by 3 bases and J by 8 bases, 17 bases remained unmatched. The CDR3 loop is CSASTRASGGTSLTQYF. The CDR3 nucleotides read TGCAGTGCTAGTACGCGGGCTAGCGGGGGCACATCTCTTACGCAGTATTTT.

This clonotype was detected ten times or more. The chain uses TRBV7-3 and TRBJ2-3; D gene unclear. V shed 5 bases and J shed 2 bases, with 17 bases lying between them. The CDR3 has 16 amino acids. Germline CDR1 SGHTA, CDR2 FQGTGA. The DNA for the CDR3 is TGTGCCAGCAGCCCCGGACGGAGCACCCCCACAGATACGCAGTATTTT. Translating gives CASSPGRSTPTDTQYF.